Listed below are T cell receptor beta chains from one sample, sequenced in a study of molecular identifiers for immune sequencing clone quantification. TCRdb ran MiXCR on the PCR reads and lists one entry per CDR3 protein. The table shows 350,000 or so distinct CDR3 sequences, with about a fifth occurring only once. Source material: naive CD8+ T cells from blood, with Jurkat cell RNA spiked in. The receptor source for this set is a human donor in good health. Some libraries in this study had Jurkat cell RNA spiked in. Both conserved end residues are part of each CDR3. The D gene is left open where the match is weak. The size field reads once, few, many, or a class for an expanded clone.

cdr3_aa	cdr3_nt	clone_size	v_call	j_call	d_call
CSVGVGTYEQYF	TGCAGCGTTGGGGTGGGCACCTACGAGCAGTACTTC	many	TRBV29-1	TRBJ2-7	-
CASSSLSTQPQSF	TGCGCCAGCAGCTCCCTAAGCACCCAACCACAGAGCTTC	many	TRBV5-1	TRBJ2-7	-
CASSVDPVSYNEQFF	TGTGCCAGCAGCGTTGACCCGGTCTCCTACAATGAGCAGTTCTTC	few	TRBV27	TRBJ2-1	-
CAWSPGQSNTEAFF	TGTGCCTGGAGCCCGGGACAGTCGAACACTGAAGCTTTCTTT	many	TRBV30	TRBJ1-1	TRBD1
CASSQDRTSSYEQYF	TGCGCCAGCAGCCAAGATCGGACGAGCTCCTACGAGCAGTACTTC	many	TRBV4-3	TRBJ2-7	-
CASSYYGPSEAFF	TGTGCCAGCAGTTATTATGGGCCCTCGGAAGCTTTCTTT	many	TRBV6-2/TRBV6-3	TRBJ1-1	-
CATQTTRRGQETQYF	TGTGCCACTCAGACCACCCGTAGGGGGCAAGAGACCCAGTACTTC	few	TRBV6-6	TRBJ2-5	-
CSGTENTEAFF	TGCAGCGGTACAGAGAACACTGAAGCTTTCTTT	many	TRBV29-1	TRBJ1-1	-
CASRAGGGETQYF	TGTGCCAGCAGGGCCGGAGGAGGTGAGACCCAGTACTTC	few	TRBV9	TRBJ2-5	-
CASSQGRTGGPLHF	TGCGCCAGCAGCCAAGGGCGGACCGGCGGGCCCCTCCACTTT	few	TRBV4-3	TRBJ1-6	-
CASSPRTSQNTEAFF	TGTGCCAGCAGTCCCCGTACAAGCCAGAACACTGAAGCTTTCTTT	many	TRBV28	TRBJ1-1	-
CASSYAGLADHTGELFF	TGTGCCAGCAGTTACGCCGGACTAGCGGATCACACCGGGGAGCTGTTTTTT	many	TRBV6-5	TRBJ2-2	TRBD2
CASGTGGQQPQHF	TGTGCTAGTGGGACCGGGGGCCAGCAGCCCCAGCATTTT	many	TRBV12-5	TRBJ1-5	-
CASSPRETGTGGNYGYTF	TGTGCCAGCAGCCCCAGAGAGACCGGGACAGGGGGCAACTATGGCTACACCTTC	few	TRBV13	TRBJ1-2	TRBD1
CASSQDLYYGQETQYF	TGCGCCAGCAGCCAAGACCTATACTACGGGCAAGAGACCCAGTACTTC	many	TRBV4-3	TRBJ2-5	-